A selection of T cell receptor beta chains follows, all from one sample in a study of blood T cells in healthy people across ages. TCRdb passed the 5' RACE reads through MiXCR, listing each CDR3 protein once. The table shows hundreds of thousands of distinct CDR3 sequences, with approximately 43% occurring only once. The specimen sequenced was blood. The receptor set was obtained from a woman aged 55 to 70 in good health. Each CDR3 is given without its conserved first and last residue. The order of the fields is D gene, J gene, V gene, CDR3 protein. A D gene is named only where the DNA matches it firmly.

D: -
J: TRBJ1-1
V: TRBV7-3
CDR3: ASSLQPGDAEAF

D: TRBD1
J: TRBJ2-2
V: TRBV7-3
CDR3: ASRKTGTTGELF

D: TRBD1
J: TRBJ2-3
V: TRBV24-1
CDR3: ATSRTGGPDTQY

D: TRBD2
J: TRBJ2-1
V: TRBV5-1
CDR3: ASSLGASGSSYNEQF

D: -
J: TRBJ2-5
V: TRBV28
CDR3: ASTTGRGIEQY

D: -
J: TRBJ1-5
V: TRBV18
CDR3: ASSPLDSNQPQH

D: -
J: TRBJ1-2
V: TRBV20-1
CDR3: SASSRGGAWGYT

D: -
J: TRBJ1-4
V: TRBV30
CDR3: AWSVSRAFEKLF

D: TRBD2
J: TRBJ2-5
V: TRBV5-1
CDR3: ASSWRLAVETQY

D: TRBD1
J: TRBJ2-6
V: TRBV11-2
CDR3: ASSSLSGTGAAPGANVLT

D: -
J: TRBJ1-2
V: TRBV4-2
CDR3: ASSQFSGNGYT

D: TRBD2
J: TRBJ2-7
V: TRBV30
CDR3: AYTRTSDEQY

D: TRBD1
J: TRBJ2-1
V: TRBV12-3/TRBV12-4
CDR3: ASSRGQGAIDEQF

D: -
J: TRBJ2-3
V: TRBV3-1
CDR3: ASSQMDEGTSKY